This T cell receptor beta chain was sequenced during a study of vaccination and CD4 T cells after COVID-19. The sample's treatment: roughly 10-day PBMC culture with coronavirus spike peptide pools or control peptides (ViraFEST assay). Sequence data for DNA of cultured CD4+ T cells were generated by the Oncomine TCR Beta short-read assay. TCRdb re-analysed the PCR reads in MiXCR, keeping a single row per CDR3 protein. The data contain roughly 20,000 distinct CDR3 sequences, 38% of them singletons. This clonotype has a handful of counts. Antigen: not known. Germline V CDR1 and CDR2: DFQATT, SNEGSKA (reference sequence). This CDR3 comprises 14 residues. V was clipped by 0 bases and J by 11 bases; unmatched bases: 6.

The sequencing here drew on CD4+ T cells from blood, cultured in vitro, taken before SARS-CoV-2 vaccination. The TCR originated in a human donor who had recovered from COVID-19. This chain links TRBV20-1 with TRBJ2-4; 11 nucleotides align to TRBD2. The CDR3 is CSARDSWTSGLQYF. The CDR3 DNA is TGCAGTGCTAGAGATTCGTGGACTAGCGGGCTTCAGTACTTC.